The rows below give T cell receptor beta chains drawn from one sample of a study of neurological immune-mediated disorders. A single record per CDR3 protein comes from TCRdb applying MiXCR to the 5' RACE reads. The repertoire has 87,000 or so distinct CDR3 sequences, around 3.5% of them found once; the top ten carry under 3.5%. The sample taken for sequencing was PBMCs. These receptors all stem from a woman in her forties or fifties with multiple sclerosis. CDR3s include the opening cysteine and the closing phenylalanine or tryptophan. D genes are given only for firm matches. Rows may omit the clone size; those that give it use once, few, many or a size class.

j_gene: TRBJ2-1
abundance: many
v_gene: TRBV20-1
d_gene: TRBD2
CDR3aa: CSARDRAGGLYNEQFF
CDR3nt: TGCAGTGCTAGAGATAGAGCGGGGGGCCTATACAATGAGCAGTTCTTC

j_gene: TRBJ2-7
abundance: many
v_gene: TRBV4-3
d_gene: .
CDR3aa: CASSPQSGYEQYF
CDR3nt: TGCGCCAGCAGCCCACAATCAGGCTACGAGCAGTACTTC

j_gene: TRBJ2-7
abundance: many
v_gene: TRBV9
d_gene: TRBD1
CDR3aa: CASSGGTGRRRQYF
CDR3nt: TGTGCCAGCAGCGGAGGGACAGGGAGAAGGAGGCAGTACTTC

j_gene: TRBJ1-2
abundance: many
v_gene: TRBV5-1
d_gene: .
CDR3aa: CASSLEVSLGYTF
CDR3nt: TGCGCCAGCAGCTTGGAGGTTTCTCTCGGCTACACCTTC

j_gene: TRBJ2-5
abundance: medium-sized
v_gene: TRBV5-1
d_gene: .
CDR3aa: CASSFQETQYF
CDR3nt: TGCGCCAGCAGCTTCCAAGAGACCCAGTACTTC

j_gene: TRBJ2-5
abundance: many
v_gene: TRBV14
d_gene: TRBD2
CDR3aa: CASSERNLAGGQETQYF
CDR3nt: TGTGCCAGCAGCGAAAGAAACCTAGCGGGGGGCCAAGAGACCCAGTACTTC

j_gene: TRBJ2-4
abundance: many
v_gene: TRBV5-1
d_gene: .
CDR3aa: CASSLVDRISPLAKNIQYF
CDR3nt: TGCGCCAGCAGCTTGGTAGACAGAATTAGCCCACTAGCCAAAAACATTCAGTACTTC

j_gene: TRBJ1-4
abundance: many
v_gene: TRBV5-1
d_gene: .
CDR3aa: CASSPGLRNEKLFF
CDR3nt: TGCGCCAGCAGCCCGGGACTGAGGAATGAAAAACTGTTTTTT

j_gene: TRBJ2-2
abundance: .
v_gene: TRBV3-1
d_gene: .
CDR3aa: CASSTVWAGEMFF
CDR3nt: TGTGCCAGCAGCACGGTTTGGGCCGGGGAGATGTTTTTT

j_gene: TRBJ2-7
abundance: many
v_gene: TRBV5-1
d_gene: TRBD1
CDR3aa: CASTQDRGSYEQYF
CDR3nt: TGCGCCAGCACCCAAGACAGGGGTTCCTACGAGCAGTACTTC

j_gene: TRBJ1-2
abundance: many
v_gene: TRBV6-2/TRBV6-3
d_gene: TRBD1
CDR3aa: CASRQTGGYGYTF
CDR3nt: TGTGCCAGCAGACAAACAGGGGGCTATGGCTACACCTTC

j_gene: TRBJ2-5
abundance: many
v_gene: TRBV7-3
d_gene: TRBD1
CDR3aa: CASSLTSGTALETQYF
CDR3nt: TGTGCCAGCAGCTTAACCTCCGGGACAGCTTTGGAGACCCAGTACTTC

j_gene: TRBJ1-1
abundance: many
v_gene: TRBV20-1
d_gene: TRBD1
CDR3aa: CSARGRQGFTEAFF
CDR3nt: TGCAGTGCTAGAGGTCGACAGGGATTCACTGAAGCTTTCTTT

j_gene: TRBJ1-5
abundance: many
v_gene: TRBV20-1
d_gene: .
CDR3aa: CSARDPRSNQPQHF
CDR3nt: TGCAGTGCTAGAGATCCCAGAAGTAATCAGCCCCAGCATTTT

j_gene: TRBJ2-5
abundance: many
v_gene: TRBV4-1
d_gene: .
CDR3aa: CASSQGLGLQETQYF
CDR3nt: TGCGCCAGCAGCCAAGGTTTGGGCCTCCAAGAGACCCAGTACTTC

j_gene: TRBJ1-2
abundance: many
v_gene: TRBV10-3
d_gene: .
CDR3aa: CALRGWEDYGYTF
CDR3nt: TGTGCCTTACGAGGGTGGGAGGACTATGGCTACACCTTC

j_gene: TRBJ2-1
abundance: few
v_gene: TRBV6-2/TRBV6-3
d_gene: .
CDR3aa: CASGGLYNEQFF
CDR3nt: TGTGCCAGCGGGGGACTCTACAATGAGCAGTTCTTC

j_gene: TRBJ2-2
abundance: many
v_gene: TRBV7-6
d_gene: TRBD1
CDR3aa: CASTNSAAGGTGELFF
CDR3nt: TGTGCCAGCACCAATTCCGCCGCAGGGGGCACCGGGGAGCTGTTTTTT

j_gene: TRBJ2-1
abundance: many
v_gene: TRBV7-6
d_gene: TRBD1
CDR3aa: CASSQGTGLNEQFF
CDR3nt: TGTGCCAGCAGCCAGGGGACAGGGTTGAATGAGCAGTTCTTC

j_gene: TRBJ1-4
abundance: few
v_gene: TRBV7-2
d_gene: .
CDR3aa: CASSKRTEEKLFF
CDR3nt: TGTGCCAGCAGCAAACGGACAGAGGAAAAACTGTTTTTT

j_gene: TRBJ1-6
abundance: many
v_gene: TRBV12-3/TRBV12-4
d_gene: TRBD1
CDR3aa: CASSLWDRASSPLHF
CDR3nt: TGTGCCAGCAGTTTGTGGGACAGGGCTAGTTCACCCCTCCACTTT

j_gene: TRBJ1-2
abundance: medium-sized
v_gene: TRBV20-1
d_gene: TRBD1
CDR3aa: CSAPDRVVGYTF
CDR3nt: TGCAGTGCTCCAGACAGGGTTGTGGGCTACACCTTC

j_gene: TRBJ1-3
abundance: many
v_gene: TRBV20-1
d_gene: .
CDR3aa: CSAQHVTGSSGNTIYF
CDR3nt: TGCAGTGCTCAGCATGTAACAGGGAGCTCTGGAAACACCATATATTTT

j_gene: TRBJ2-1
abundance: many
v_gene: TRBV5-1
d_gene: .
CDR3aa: CASSLGPTSGYEQFF
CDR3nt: TGCGCCAGCAGCTTGGGACCGACGAGTGGTTATGAGCAGTTCTTC

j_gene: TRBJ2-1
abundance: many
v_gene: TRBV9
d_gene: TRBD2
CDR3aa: CASSLSGGWDEQFF
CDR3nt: TGTGCCAGCAGCCTTAGCGGGGGGTGGGATGAGCAGTTCTTC

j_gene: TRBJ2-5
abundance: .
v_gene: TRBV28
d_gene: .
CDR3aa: CASSLNQKTQYF
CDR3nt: TGTGCCAGCAGTTTGAATCAAAAGACCCAGTACTTC

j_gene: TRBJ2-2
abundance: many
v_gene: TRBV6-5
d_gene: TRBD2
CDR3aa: CASSYSILSGSTGELFF
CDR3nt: TGTGCCAGCAGTTACTCGATACTTAGCGGGAGCACCGGGGAGCTGTTTTTT

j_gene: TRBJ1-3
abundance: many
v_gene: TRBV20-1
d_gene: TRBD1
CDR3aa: CSARDTPGQPGNTIYF
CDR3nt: TGCAGTGCTAGAGATACGCCGGGACAGCCTGGAAACACCATATATTTT

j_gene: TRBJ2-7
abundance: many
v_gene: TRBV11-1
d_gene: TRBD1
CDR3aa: CASSLAGQGSYEQYF
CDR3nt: TGTGCCAGCAGCTTAGCCGGACAGGGATCCTATGAGCAGTACTTC

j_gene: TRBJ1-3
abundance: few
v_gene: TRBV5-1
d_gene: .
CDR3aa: CTSSLAPGHYSGNTIYF
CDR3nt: TGCACCAGCAGCTTGGCCCCAGGACACTACTCTGGAAACACCATATATTTT

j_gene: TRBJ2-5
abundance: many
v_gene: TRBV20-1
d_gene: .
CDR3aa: CSAHKTQYF
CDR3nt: TGCAGTGCCCACAAGACCCAGTACTTC

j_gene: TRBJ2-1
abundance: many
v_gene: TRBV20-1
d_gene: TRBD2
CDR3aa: CSATGTSGGFYNEQFF
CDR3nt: TGCAGTGCCACCGGGACTAGCGGGGGATTCTACAATGAGCAGTTCTTC